A selection of T cell receptor beta chains follows, all from one sample in a study of T cell changes during pregnancy in multiple sclerosis. Produced via immunoSEQ multiplex PCR; TCRdb's table is partial and in-frame only. The sample lists around 44,000 clones, about 90% occurring once. Here the sequenced sample was CD8+ T cells from peripheral blood mononuclear cells, taken in the first trimester of pregnancy. All receptors come from a female donor with multiple sclerosis, enrolled in a pregnancy study. Each CDR3 is given with its conserved first and last residue. D genes are given only for firm matches. Not all rows give a size; the values are once, few, many and, for expanded clones, a class.

len,abundance,v_gene,j_gene,d_gene,CDR3nt,CDR3aa
13,once,TRBV5-6,TRBJ2-1,.,TGTGCCAGCAGCTTGGGAGCCTACAATGAGCAGTTCTTC,CASSLGAYNEQFF
14,.,TRBV5-4,TRBJ1-2,.,TGTGCCAGCAGCTTGGGTTGGGGGGGCTATGGCTACACCTTC,CASSLGWGGYGYTF
12,.,TRBV2,TRBJ1-2,.,TGTGCCAGCGATGGTACTCCCTATGGCTACACCTTC,CASDGTPYGYTF
15,few,TRBV11-2,TRBJ2-2,TRBD2,TGTGCCAGCAGCCCGCGGGAGACGAACACCGGGGAGCTGTTTTTT,CASSPRETNTGELFF
15,.,TRBV7-9,TRBJ2-5,TRBD1,TGTGCCAGCAGCGATAGGGACAGGAAGCAAGAGACCCAGTACTTC,CASSDRDRKQETQYF
17,.,TRBV4-2,TRBJ1-2,.,TGTGCCAGCAGCCAAGATAGGTTAACTCTCAGGAACTATGGCTACACCTTC,CASSQDRLTLRNYGYTF
17,.,TRBV29-1,TRBJ2-1,TRBD2,TGCAGCGTTGAATTTCTAGCGGGAGGATCCTCCTACAATGAGCAGTTCTTC,CSVEFLAGGSSYNEQFF
13,.,TRBV6-1,TRBJ1-2,.,TGTGCCAGCAGTGAGTCTGAGAACTATGGCTACACCTTC,CASSESENYGYTF
17,once,TRBV4-1,TRBJ2-3,.,TGCGCCAGCAGCCAAGGGCTTGGGCGGGGGCCCACAGATACGCAGTATTTT,CASSQGLGRGPTDTQYF
18,.,TRBV19,TRBJ1-2,TRBD1,TGTGCCAGTAGTATGGCAGGACAGGGAATAGGGCCTAACTATGGCTACACCTTC,CASSMAGQGIGPNYGYTF
12,few,TRBV5-1,TRBJ1-1,TRBD1,TGCGCCAGCTTGGGGACAGGGAAGATGGCTTTCTTT,CASLGTGKMAFF
15,few,TRBV18,TRBJ2-7,.,TGTGCCAGCTCACCGAACAGGGGGGGCTCCTACGAGCAGTACTTC,CASSPNRGGSYEQYF
14,.,TRBV6-5,TRBJ2-7,TRBD1,TGTGCCAGCAGCCCCGGGACAGGGGTCTACGAGCAGTACTTC,CASSPGTGVYEQYF
15,.,TRBV25-1,TRBJ1-1,.,TGTGCCAGCAGTGAATCTTCGTCGGGGAACACTGAAGCTTTCTTT,CASSESSSGNTEAFF
13,.,TRBV29-1,TRBJ1-2,.,TGCAGCGTCCCGGGGGTGGGAGAGGATGGCTACACCTTC,CSVPGVGEDGYTF
15,.,TRBV5-1,TRBJ1-3,TRBD1,TGCGCCAGCAGCTCGGACAGGAACTCTGGAAACACCATATATTTT,CASSSDRNSGNTIYF
12,.,TRBV9,TRBJ2-1,.,TGTGCCAGCAGCGACGACCGGGACACCTCGTTCTTC,CASSDDRDTSFF
12,.,TRBV7-9,TRBJ1-2,.,TGTGCCAGCACCGAATCTCCGGATGGCTACACCTTC,CASTESPDGYTF
14,.,TRBV4-2,TRBJ2-7,TRBD2,TGTGCCAGCAGCCAACTAGCGGGAGTAGGCGAGCAGTACTTC,CASSQLAGVGEQYF
20,.,TRBV27,TRBJ2-2,TRBD2,TGTGCCAGCAGTCTCCCCTCCCCGGGTAGCGGGGGGATAAACACCGGGGAGCTGTTTTTT,CASSLPSPGSGGINTGELFF
14,.,TRBV5-8,TRBJ2-5,.,TGTGCCAGCAGGTCGGACTGGGGAGGAGAGACCCAGTACTTC,CASRSDWGGETQYF
16,.,TRBV4-1,TRBJ2-2,.,TGCGCCAGCAGCCAAGAGGTACAGGCGAACACCGGGGAGCTGTTTTTT,CASSQEVQANTGELFF
16,.,TRBV6-4,TRBJ1-1,.,TGTGCCAGCAGTGACTCCCGCGGGGGGGCGAACACTGAAGCTTTCTTT,CASSDSRGGANTEAFF
13,.,TRBV18,TRBJ2-1,.,TGTGCCAGCTCTTTCTCTAGCGCCAATGAGCAGTTCTTC,CASSFSSANEQFF
14,.,TRBV29-1,TRBJ2-3,TRBD2,TGCAGCGTTGAGCTAGCGGGGGAAGTAGATACGCAGTATTTT,CSVELAGEVDTQYF
14,.,TRBV15,TRBJ1-2,.,TGTGCCACGCGGATTCAGGGATCTAACTATGGCTACACCTTC,CATRIQGSNYGYTF
13,.,TRBV11-1,TRBJ2-7,.,TGTGCCAGCAGACCTCAGGGGACCTACGAGCAGTACTTC,CASRPQGTYEQYF
13,.,TRBV19,TRBJ2-5,.,TGTGCCAGTAGTATAGAGAGGTTGGAGACCCAGTACTTC,CASSIERLETQYF
14,.,TRBV19,TRBJ2-4,TRBD1,TGTGCCAGTACCTTATCAGGGGGCCGGGGGATTCAGTACTTC,CASTLSGGRGIQYF
15,.,TRBV11-2,TRBJ2-1,TRBD1,TGTGCCAGCAGCTTTTCCGGGACAGAGTACAATGAGCAGTTCTTC,CASSFSGTEYNEQFF
16,.,TRBV2,TRBJ2-7,.,TGTGCCAGCAGTGAACTCTCGACGACGGAGACCTACGAGCAGTACTTC,CASSELSTTETYEQYF
14,few,TRBV19,TRBJ2-1,TRBD2,TGTGCCAGTAGTTCTAGCGGGGGGGCCAATGAGCAGTTCTTC,CASSSSGGANEQFF
13,.,TRBV19,TRBJ2-7,.,TGTGCCAGTAGCACAGACACCTCCTACGAGCAGTACTTC,CASSTDTSYEQYF
15,.,TRBV5-6,TRBJ2-1,TRBD1,TGTGCCAGCAGCTTGGGGGGACAGGGATACAATGAGCAGTTCTTC,CASSLGGQGYNEQFF
13,.,TRBV5-6,TRBJ1-5,TRBD1,TGTGCCAGCAGCCTACAGGGGCGTCAGCCCCAGCATTTT,CASSLQGRQPQHF
18,.,TRBV12-1,TRBJ2-3,.,TGTGCCAGCAGTCCTCCACCGGTCGGCCCGGGTTACACAGATACGCAGTATTTT,CASSPPPVGPGYTDTQYF
15,.,TRBV5-5,TRBJ1-3,.,TGTGCCAGCAGCTTGACTTCGAGCTCTGGAAACACCATATATTTT,CASSLTSSSGNTIYF
17,few,TRBV19,TRBJ1-1,TRBD1,TGTGCCAGTAGTGTTCTTTCCTGGACAGGGAAAGGGACTGAAGCTTTCTTT,CASSVLSWTGKGTEAFF
11,.,TRBV19,TRBJ1-1,.,TGTGCCAGTAGGGAAGGGGCTGAAGCTTTCTTT,CASREGAEAFF
12,.,TRBV7-9,TRBJ1-5,.,TGTGCCAGCAGCTTAGAGGGACAACGGGAGCATTTT,CASSLEGQREHF
15,.,TRBV30,TRBJ2-5,TRBD1,TGTGCCTGGACCGGGACAGGGGGGATCCAAGAGACCCAGTACTTC,CAWTGTGGIQETQYF